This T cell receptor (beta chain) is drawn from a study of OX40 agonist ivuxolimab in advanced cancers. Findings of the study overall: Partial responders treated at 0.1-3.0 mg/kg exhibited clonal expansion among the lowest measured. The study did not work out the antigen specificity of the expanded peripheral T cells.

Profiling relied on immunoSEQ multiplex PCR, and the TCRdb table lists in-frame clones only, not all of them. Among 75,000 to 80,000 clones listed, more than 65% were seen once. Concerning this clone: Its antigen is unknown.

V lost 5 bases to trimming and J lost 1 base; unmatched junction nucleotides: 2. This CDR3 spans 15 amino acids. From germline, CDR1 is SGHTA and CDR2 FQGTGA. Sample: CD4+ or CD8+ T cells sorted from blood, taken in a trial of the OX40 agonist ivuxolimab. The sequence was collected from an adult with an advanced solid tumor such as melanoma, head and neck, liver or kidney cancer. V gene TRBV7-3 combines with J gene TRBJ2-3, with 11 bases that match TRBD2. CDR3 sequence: CASSQTSGGTDTQYF. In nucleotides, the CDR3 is TGTGCCAGCAGCCAGACTAGCGGGGGCACAGATACGCAGTATTTT.